This T cell receptor (beta chain) derives from a study of blood T cell repertoires in COVID-19. Study overall: COVID-19 samples, acute and convalescent, were from the United States, Italy and Spain. In each case, the material was cDNA or gDNA derived from T cells, B-cell-depleted T cells, or PBMCs.

In the authors' workflow: By means of reference gene primer amplification, nucleated cell counts were estimated. The repertoire was sequenced with immunoSEQ multiplex PCR; TCRdb's copy has only in-frame clones and lacks some. V and J calls and clone size are given by that table; D and trimming were obtained from the DNA. The table includes 90,000 to 150,000 clones, 79% detected once. The clonotype was recovered from a woman older than 75 with acute or convalescent COVID-19. The sequenced material came from peripheral blood.

In DNA, the CDR3 is TGTGCCAGCAGTGAAATATCTGGAAACACCATATATTTT. It codes for CASSEISGNTIYF. The V and J genes are TRBV6-1 and TRBJ1-3; D uncertain. The CDR3 totals 13 residues. The V end was cut by 2 bases, the J end by 1 base, with 3 bases between. Germline-derived CDR1 and CDR2 are MNHNS and SASEGT.